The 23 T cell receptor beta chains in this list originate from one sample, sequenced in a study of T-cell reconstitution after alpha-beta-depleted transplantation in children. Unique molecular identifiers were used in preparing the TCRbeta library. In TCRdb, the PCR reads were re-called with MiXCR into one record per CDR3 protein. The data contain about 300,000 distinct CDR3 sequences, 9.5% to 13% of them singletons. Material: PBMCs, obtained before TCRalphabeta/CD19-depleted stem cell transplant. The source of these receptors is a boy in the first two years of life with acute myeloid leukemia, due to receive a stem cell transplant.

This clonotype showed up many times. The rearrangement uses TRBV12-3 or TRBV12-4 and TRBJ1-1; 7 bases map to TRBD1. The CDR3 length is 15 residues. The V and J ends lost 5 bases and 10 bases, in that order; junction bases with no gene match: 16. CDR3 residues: CASSKGAVEKVGAFF. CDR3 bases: TGTGCCAGCAGTAAGGGGGCAGTTGAGAAGGTAGGAGCTTTCTTT.

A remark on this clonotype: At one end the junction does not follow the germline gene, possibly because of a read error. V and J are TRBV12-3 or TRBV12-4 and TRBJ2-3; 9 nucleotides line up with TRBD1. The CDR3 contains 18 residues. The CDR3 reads CTSSFTITRDRVTDTQYF. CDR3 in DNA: TGTACCAGCAGTTTCACCATAACCCGGGACAGGGTTACAGATACGCAGTATTTT.

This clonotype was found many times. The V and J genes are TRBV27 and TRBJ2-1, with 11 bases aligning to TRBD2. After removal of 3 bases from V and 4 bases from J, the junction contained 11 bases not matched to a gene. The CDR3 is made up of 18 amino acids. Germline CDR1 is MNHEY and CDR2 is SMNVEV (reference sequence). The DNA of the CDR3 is TGTGCCAGCAGTTTCCGGGGTTTAGCGGGAGGGAGTTACAATGAGCAGTTCTTC. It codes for CASSFRGLAGGSYNEQFF.

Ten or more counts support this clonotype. The CDR3 region is CASSQAWDNSPLHF. In nucleotides, the CDR3 is TGCGCCAGCAGCCAAGCCTGGGATAATTCACCCCTCCACTTT. The chain uses TRBV4-3 and TRBJ1-6; D is ambiguous. The CDR3 is 14 amino acids. V was cut by 1 base and J by 5 bases, with 6 bases left in between. From germline, CDR1 is LGHNA and CDR2 YSLEER.

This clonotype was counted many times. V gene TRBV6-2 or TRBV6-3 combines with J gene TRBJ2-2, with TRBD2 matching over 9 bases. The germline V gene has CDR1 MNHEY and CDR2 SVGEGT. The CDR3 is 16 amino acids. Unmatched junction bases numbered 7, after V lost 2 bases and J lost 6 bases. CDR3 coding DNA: TGTGCCAGCAGTTACCAGGGACTAGCTTTGGCCGGGGAGCTGTTTTTT. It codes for CASSYQGLALAGELFF.

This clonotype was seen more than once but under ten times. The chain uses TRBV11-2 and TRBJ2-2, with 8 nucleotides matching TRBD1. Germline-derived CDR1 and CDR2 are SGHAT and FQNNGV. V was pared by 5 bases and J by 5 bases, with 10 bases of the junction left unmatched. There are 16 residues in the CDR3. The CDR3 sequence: CASSHLGQGRTGELFF. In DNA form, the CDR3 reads TGTGCCAGCAGCCACCTCGGACAGGGACGGACCGGGGAGCTGTTTTTT.

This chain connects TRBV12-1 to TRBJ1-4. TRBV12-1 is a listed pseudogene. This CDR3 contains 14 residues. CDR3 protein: CASGSGTALEKLFF. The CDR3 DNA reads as TGTGCCAGCGGCTCCGGGACGGCCCTGGAAAAACTGTTTTTT.

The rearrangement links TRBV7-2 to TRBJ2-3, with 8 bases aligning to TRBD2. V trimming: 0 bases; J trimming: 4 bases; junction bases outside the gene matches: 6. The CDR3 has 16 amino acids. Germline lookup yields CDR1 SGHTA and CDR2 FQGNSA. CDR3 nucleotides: TGTGCCAGCAGCTTAGCGTACGGGGGGGGAGCAGATACGCAGTATTTT. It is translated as CASSLAYGGGADTQYF.

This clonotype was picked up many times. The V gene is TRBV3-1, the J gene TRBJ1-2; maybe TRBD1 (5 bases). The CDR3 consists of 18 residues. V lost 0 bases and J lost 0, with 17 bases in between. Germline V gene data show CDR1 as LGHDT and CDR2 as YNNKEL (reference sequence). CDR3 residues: CASSQDGGQGPANYGYTF. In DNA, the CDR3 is TGTGCCAGCAGCCAAGACGGGGGTCAGGGCCCAGCTAACTATGGCTACACCTTC. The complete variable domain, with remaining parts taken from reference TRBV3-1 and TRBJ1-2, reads DTAVSQTPKYLVTQMGNDKSIKCEQNLGHDTMYWYKQDSKKFLKIMFSYNNKELIINETVPNRFSPKSPDKAHLNLHINSLELGDSAVYFCASSQDGGQGPANYGYTFGSGTRLTVV.

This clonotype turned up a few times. The CDR3 bases are TGTGCCAGCAGCTCTCGGACAGGGAACTACGAGCAGTACTTC. Protein: CASSSRTGNYEQYF. The rearrangement uses TRBV7-2 and TRBJ2-7, with 8 bases matching TRBD1. CDR3 length equals 14 residues. Germline V CDR1 and CDR2: SGHTA, FQGNSA. The J segment lost 3 bases and the V segment lost 4 bases, leaving 5 bases of the junction unmatched.

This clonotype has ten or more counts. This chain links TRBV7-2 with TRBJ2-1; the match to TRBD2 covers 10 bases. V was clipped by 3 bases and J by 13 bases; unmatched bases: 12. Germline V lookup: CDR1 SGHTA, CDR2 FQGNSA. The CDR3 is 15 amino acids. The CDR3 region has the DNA TGTGCCAGCAGCTTTGAAAGGGTCGGGACTAGCGACCAGTTCTTC. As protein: CASSFERVGTSDQFF.

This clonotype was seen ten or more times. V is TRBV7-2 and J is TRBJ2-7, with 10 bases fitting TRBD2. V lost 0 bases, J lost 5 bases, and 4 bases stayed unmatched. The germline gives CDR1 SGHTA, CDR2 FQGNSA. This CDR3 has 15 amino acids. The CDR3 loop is CASSLALAGYHEQYF. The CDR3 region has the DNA TGTGCCAGCAGCTTAGCACTAGCGGGATATCACGAGCAGTACTTC.

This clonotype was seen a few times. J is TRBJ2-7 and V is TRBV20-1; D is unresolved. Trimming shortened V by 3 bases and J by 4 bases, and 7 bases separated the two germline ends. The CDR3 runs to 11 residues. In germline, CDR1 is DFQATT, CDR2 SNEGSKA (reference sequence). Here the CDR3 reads CSASEEYEQYF. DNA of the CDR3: TGCAGTGCTAGTGAAGAATACGAGCAGTACTTC.

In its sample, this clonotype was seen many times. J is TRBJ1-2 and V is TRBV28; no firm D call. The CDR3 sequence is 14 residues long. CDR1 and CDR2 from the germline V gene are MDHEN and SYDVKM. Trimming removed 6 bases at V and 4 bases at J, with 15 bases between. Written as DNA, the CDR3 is TGTGCCAGCAGCGACGTTTCCCCCGCCTATGGCTACACCTTC. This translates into CASSDVSPAYGYTF.

Here the CDR3 reads CASSLAGLSYNEQFF. CDR3 DNA: TGTGCCAGCAGTTTAGCGGGACTATCTTACAATGAGCAGTTCTTC. The gene calls are TRBV28 and TRBJ2-1, with 7 bases identical to TRBD2. V was clipped by 2 bases and J by 4 bases; unmatched bases: 5. The CDR3 extends over 15 amino acids. Germline CDR1 reads MDHEN; CDR2 reads SYDVKM.

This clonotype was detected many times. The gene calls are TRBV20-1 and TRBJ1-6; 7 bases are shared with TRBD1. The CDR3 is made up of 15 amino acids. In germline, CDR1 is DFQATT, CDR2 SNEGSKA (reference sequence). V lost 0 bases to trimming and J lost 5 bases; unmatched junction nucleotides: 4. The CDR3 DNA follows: TGCAGTGCTAGAGAAAGGGGGACAGATAATTCACCCCTCCACTTT. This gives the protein CSARERGTDNSPLHF.

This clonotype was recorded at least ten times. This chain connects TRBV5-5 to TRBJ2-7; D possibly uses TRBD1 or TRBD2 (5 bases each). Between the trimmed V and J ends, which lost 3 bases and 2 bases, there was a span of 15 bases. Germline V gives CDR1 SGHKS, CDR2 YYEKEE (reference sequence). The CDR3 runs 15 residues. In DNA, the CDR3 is TGTGCCAGCAGCTCTTTTGGGACCTATGCCTACGAGCAGTACTTC. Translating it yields CASSSFGTYAYEQYF.

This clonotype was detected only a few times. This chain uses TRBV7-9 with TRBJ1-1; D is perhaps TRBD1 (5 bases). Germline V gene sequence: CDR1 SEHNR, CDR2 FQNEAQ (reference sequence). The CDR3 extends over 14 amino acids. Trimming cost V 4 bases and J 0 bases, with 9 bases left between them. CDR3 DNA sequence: TGTGCCAGCAGCTCATGGACAATGAACACTGAAGCTTTCTTT. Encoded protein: CASSSWTMNTEAFF. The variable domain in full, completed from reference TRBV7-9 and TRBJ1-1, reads DTGVSQNPRHKITKRGQNVTFRCDPISEHNRLYWYRQTLGQGPEFLTYFQNEAQLEKSRLLSDRFSAERPKGSFSTLEIQRTEQGDSAMYLCASSSWTMNTEAFFGQGTRLTVV.

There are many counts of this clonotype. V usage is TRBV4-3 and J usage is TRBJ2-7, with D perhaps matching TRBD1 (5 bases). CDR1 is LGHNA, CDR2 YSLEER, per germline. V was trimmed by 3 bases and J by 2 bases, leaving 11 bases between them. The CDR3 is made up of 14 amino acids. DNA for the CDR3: TGCGCCAGCAGCCAGGAGACAGATACCTACGAGCAGTACTTC. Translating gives CASSQETDTYEQYF.

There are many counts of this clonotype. The CDR3 region is CASSFWTSGGNNEQFF. The CDR3 DNA sequence: TGTGCCAGCAGTTTTTGGACTAGCGGAGGCAACAATGAGCAGTTCTTC. J is TRBJ2-1 and V is TRBV28; 10 bases agree with TRBD2. CDR1 and CDR2 from the germline V gene are MDHEN and SYDVKM. Losses at the gene ends were 3 bases for V and 5 bases for J; bases not matched to a gene: 7. The CDR3 runs 16 residues.

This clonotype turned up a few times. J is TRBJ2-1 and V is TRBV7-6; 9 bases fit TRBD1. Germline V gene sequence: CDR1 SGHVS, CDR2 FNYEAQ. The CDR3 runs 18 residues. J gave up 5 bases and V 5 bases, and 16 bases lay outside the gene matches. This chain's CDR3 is CASSRGGSGTGWNNEQFF. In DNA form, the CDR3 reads TGTGCCAGCAGCCGAGGGGGATCCGGGACAGGGTGGAACAATGAGCAGTTCTTC.

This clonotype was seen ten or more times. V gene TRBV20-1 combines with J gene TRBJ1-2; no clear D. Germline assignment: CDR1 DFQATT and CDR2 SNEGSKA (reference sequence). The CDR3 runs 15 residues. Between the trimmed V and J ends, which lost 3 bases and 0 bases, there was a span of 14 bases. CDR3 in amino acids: CSARVWVYPNYGYTF. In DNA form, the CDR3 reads TGCAGTGCTAGGGTGTGGGTGTACCCTAACTATGGCTACACCTTC.

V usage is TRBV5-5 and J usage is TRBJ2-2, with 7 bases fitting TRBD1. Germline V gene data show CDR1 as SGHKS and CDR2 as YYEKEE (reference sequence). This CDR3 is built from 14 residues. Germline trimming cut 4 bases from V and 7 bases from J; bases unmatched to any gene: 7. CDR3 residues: CASSPGQEIGELFF. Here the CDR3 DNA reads TGTGCCAGCAGCCCCGGACAGGAGATCGGGGAGCTGTTTTTT.